This paragraph covers one T cell receptor beta chain sequence. This sample is drawn from a study of blood T cell repertoires in COVID-19. This CDR3 spans 16 amino acids. Trimming took 3 bases from V and 7 from J; bases not matched to a gene: 9. Germline loops: CDR1 MDHEN, CDR2 SYDVKM. The repertoire was sequenced with immunoSEQ multiplex PCR; TCRdb's copy has only in-frame clones and lacks some. Counted here are approximately 200,000 clones, about 82% occurring once; the ten biggest clones make up around 9%. The clonotype comes from a woman in her 30s who had recovered from COVID-19. Sample: PBMCs or T cells enriched from blood (not recorded which). The V gene is TRBV28, the J gene TRBJ1-4, with 9 nucleotides matching TRBD1. For the CDR3, the DNA is TGTGCCAGCAGTTTGCCTACAGGGGGCGGAGGTGAAAAACTGTTTTTT. It encodes CASSLPTGGGGEKLFF.